Listed below are T cell receptor beta chains from one sample, sequenced in a study of cytomegalovirus exposure and HLA in healthy donors. TCRdb keeps only in-frame clones here, not all; method: immunoSEQ multiplex PCR. The sample contains 150,000 or so clones, about 74% of which appear only once. Sequencing was performed on PBMCs. The receptors come from a woman between 40 and 50 years old in good health and CMV-seronegative. The CDR3 runs from the conserved cysteine through the conserved F or W. The D gene is left open where the match is weak. Not all rows give a size; the values are once, few, many and, for expanded clones, a class.

j_gene: TRBJ1-3; d_gene: TRBD1; v_gene: TRBV5-4; abundance: few; CDR3aa: CASSLAGTGSGNTIYF; CDR3nt: TGTGCCAGCAGCTTGGCCGGGACAGGATCTGGAAACACCATATATTTT
j_gene: TRBJ1-1; d_gene: -; v_gene: TRBV28; abundance: -; CDR3aa: CASKEWETEAFF; CDR3nt: TGTGCCAGCAAGGAGTGGGAGACTGAAGCTTTCTTT
j_gene: TRBJ1-5; d_gene: TRBD1; v_gene: TRBV28; abundance: once; CDR3aa: CASSTSTGSVNQPQHF; CDR3nt: TGTGCCAGCTCTACCTCGACAGGGAGTGTAAATCAGCCCCAGCATTTT
j_gene: TRBJ1-5; d_gene: -; v_gene: TRBV6-5; abundance: -; CDR3aa: CASSPVGGSNQPQHF; CDR3nt: TGTGCCAGCAGCCCAGTCGGAGGGAGCAATCAGCCCCAGCATTTT
j_gene: TRBJ2-1; d_gene: -; v_gene: TRBV4-1; abundance: once; CDR3aa: CASSQDRGSTHANEQFF; CDR3nt: TGCGCCAGCAGCCAAGATCGAGGGTCTACCCATGCAAATGAGCAGTTCTTC
j_gene: TRBJ1-1; d_gene: -; v_gene: TRBV19; abundance: -; CDR3aa: CASKAGVSTEAFF; CDR3nt: TGTGCCTCTAAGGCAGGGGTAAGCACTGAAGCTTTCTTT
j_gene: TRBJ2-3; d_gene: TRBD2; v_gene: TRBV5-1; abundance: -; CDR3aa: CASSQLAGEVTDTQYF; CDR3nt: TGCGCCAGCAGCCAACTAGCGGGGGAGGTCACAGATACGCAGTATTTT
j_gene: TRBJ1-6; d_gene: -; v_gene: TRBV4-1; abundance: few; CDR3aa: CASSQPARGSPLHF; CDR3nt: TGCGCCAGCAGCCAACCAGCCCGGGGTTCACCCCTCCACTTT
j_gene: TRBJ2-7; d_gene: TRBD2; v_gene: TRBV7-2; abundance: few; CDR3aa: CASTPGGTHYEQYF; CDR3nt: TGTGCCAGCACCCCGGGGGGGACCCACTACGAGCAGTACTTC
j_gene: TRBJ1-2; d_gene: -; v_gene: TRBV6-5; abundance: -; CDR3aa: CASRPTVDYGYTF; CDR3nt: TGTGCCAGCAGACCCACAGTGGACTATGGCTACACCTTC
j_gene: TRBJ2-3; d_gene: TRBD2; v_gene: TRBV6-5; abundance: -; CDR3aa: CASSYGLGAKNTQYF; CDR3nt: TGTGCCAGCAGTTACGGACTAGGGGCCAAGAATACGCAGTATTTT
j_gene: TRBJ2-2; d_gene: -; v_gene: TRBV21-1; abundance: -; CDR3aa: CASSVWTSSSGTGELFF; CDR3nt: TGTGCCAGCAGCGTCTGGACTAGCTCAAGTGGCACCGGGGAGCTGTTTTTT
j_gene: TRBJ1-1; d_gene: -; v_gene: TRBV6-5; abundance: -; CDR3aa: CASSYGGENTEASF; CDR3nt: TGTGCCAGCAGTTACGGCGGAGAGAACACTGAAGCTTCCTTT
j_gene: TRBJ2-7; d_gene: -; v_gene: TRBV19; abundance: -; CDR3aa: CASSWGLSYEQYF; CDR3nt: TGTGCCAGTAGTTGGGGCCTCTCCTACGAGCAGTACTTC
j_gene: TRBJ2-5; d_gene: TRBD1; v_gene: TRBV7-2; abundance: -; CDR3aa: CASSLGQGLETQYF; CDR3nt: TGTGCCAGCAGCCTGGGACAGGGTTTGGAGACCCAGTACTTC
j_gene: TRBJ2-6; d_gene: -; v_gene: TRBV12-5; abundance: -; CDR3aa: CASGNPRAGTPSGANVLTF; CDR3nt: TGTGCTAGTGGTAACCCCAGGGCCGGGACACCCTCTGGGGCCAACGTCCTGACTTTC
j_gene: TRBJ2-2; d_gene: TRBD2; v_gene: TRBV30; abundance: once; CDR3aa: CARNSGRDTGELFF; CDR3nt: TGTGCCCGTAATAGCGGGAGGGACACCGGGGAGCTGTTTTTT
j_gene: TRBJ2-7; d_gene: -; v_gene: TRBV5-1; abundance: -; CDR3aa: CASSLGHSYEQYF; CDR3nt: TGCGCCAGCAGCTTGGGACATTCCTACGAGCAGTACTTC
j_gene: TRBJ2-6; d_gene: -; v_gene: TRBV5-1; abundance: few; CDR3aa: CASSSDGTGSLGANVLTF; CDR3nt: TGCGCCAGCAGCTCCGACGGGACCGGGAGTCTCGGGGCCAACGTCCTGACTTTC
j_gene: TRBJ1-4; d_gene: TRBD1; v_gene: TRBV4-1; abundance: few; CDR3aa: CASSNRGQGDKKLFF; CDR3nt: TGCGCCAGCAGCAATAGAGGACAGGGGGACAAAAAACTGTTTTTT
j_gene: TRBJ2-2; d_gene: -; v_gene: TRBV7-9; abundance: -; CDR3aa: CASSYNPLGLAIAGELFF; CDR3nt: TGTGCCAGCAGTTACAACCCTCTCGGGCTAGCGATAGCCGGGGAGCTGTTTTTT
j_gene: TRBJ1-4; d_gene: TRBD1; v_gene: TRBV11-2; abundance: few; CDR3aa: CASRGQGAGKNEKLFF; CDR3nt: TGTGCCAGCAGGGGACAGGGGGCGGGAAAGAATGAAAAACTGTTTTTT
j_gene: TRBJ2-1; d_gene: -; v_gene: TRBV11-2; abundance: -; CDR3aa: CASSGEGVPSYNEQFF; CDR3nt: TGTGCCAGCAGCGGGGAGGGGGTTCCATCCTACAATGAGCAGTTCTTC
j_gene: TRBJ2-5; d_gene: -; v_gene: TRBV27; abundance: -; CDR3aa: CASSFVFRGETQYF; CDR3nt: TGTGCCAGCAGTTTTGTGTTTAGAGGGGAGACCCAGTACTTC
j_gene: TRBJ2-3; d_gene: -; v_gene: TRBV5-5; abundance: -; CDR3aa: CASSRQSGDTQYF; CDR3nt: TGTGCCAGCAGCCGACAGAGCGGGGATACGCAGTATTTT
j_gene: TRBJ1-2; d_gene: -; v_gene: TRBV5-4; abundance: -; CDR3aa: CASIRPGYGYTF; CDR3nt: TGTGCCAGCATCCGACCGGGCTATGGCTACACCTTC
j_gene: TRBJ2-7; d_gene: TRBD1; v_gene: TRBV6-5; abundance: -; CDR3aa: CASRGDRMSYEQYF; CDR3nt: TGTGCCAGCAGGGGGGACAGGATGTCCTACGAGCAGTACTTC
j_gene: TRBJ2-5; d_gene: TRBD1; v_gene: TRBV11-2; abundance: few; CDR3aa: CASSFGQGQTQYF; CDR3nt: TGTGCCAGCAGCTTCGGACAGGGACAGACCCAGTACTTC
j_gene: TRBJ1-1; d_gene: TRBD1; v_gene: TRBV13; abundance: -; CDR3aa: CASSSRDRGWGAFF; CDR3nt: TGTGCCAGCAGCTCCAGAGACAGGGGTTGGGGAGCTTTCTTT
j_gene: TRBJ2-5; d_gene: TRBD2; v_gene: TRBV7-7; abundance: -; CDR3aa: CASSLARGARETQYF; CDR3nt: TGTGCTAGCAGCTTAGCGCGGGGGGCCAGGGAGACCCAGTACTTC